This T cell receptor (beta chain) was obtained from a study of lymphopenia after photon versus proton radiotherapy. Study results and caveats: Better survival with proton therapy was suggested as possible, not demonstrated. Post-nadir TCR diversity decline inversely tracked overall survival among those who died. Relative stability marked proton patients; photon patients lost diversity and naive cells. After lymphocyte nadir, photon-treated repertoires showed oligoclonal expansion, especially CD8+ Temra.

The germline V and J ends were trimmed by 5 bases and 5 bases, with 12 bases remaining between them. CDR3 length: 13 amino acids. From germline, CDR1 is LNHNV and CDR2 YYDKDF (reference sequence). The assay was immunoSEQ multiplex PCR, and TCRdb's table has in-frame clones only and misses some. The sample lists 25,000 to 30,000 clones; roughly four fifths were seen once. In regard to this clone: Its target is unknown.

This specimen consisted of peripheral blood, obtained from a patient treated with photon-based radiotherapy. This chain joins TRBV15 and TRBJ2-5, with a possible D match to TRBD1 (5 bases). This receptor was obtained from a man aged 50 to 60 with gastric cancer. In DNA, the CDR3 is TGTGCCACCAGCGGTATCTCAGGGGAGACCCAGTACTTC. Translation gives CATSGISGETQYF. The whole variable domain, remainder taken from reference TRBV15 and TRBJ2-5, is DAMVIQNPRYQVTQFGKPVTLSCSQTLNHNVMYWYQQKSSQAPKLLFHYYDKDFNNEADTPDNFQSRRPNTSFCFLDIRSPGLGDTAMYLCATSGISGETQYFGPGTRLLVL.